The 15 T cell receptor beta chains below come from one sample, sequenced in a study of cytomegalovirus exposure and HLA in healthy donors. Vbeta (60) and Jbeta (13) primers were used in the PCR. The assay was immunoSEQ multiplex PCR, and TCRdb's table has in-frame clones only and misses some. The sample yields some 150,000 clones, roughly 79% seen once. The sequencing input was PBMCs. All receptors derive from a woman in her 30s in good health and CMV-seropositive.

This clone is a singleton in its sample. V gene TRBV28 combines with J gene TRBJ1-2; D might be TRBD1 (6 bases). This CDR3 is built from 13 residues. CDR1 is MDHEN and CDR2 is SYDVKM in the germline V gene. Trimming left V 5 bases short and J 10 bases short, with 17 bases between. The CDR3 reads CASSVTGFLSYTF. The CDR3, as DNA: TGTGCCAGCAGTGTTACAGGGTTCCTCTCCTACACCTTC.

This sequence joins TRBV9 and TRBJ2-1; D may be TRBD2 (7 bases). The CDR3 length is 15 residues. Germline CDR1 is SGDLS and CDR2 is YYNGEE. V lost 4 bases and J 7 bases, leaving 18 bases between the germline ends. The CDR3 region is CASSPGGGNFNEQFF. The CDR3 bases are TGTGCCAGCAGCCCGGGGGGCGGGAACTTTAATGAGCAGTTCTTC.

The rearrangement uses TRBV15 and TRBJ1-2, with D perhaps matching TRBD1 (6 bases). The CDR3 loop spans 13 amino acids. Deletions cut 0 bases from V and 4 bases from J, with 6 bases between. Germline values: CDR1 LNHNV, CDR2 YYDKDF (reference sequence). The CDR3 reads CATSRETGYGYTF. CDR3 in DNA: TGTGCCACCAGCAGAGAGACAGGCTATGGCTACACCTTC.

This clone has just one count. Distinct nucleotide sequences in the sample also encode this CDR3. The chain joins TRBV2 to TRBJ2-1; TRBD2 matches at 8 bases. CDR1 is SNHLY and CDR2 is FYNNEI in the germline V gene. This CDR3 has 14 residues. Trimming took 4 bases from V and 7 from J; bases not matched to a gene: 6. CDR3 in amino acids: CASSVPGGRNEQFF. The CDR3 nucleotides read TGTGCCAGCAGTGTCCCGGGGGGGCGTAATGAGCAGTTCTTC.

The CDR3 spells CASSVPLSGTDSYEQYF. The CDR3 DNA reads TGTGCCAGTAGTGTCCCCTTATCGGGGACAGACTCCTACGAGCAGTACTTC. V is TRBV19 and J is TRBJ2-7, with 7 bases that match TRBD1. J lost 0 bases, V lost 5 bases, and 13 bases had no gene match. Germline loops: CDR1 LNHDA, CDR2 SQIVND (reference sequence). The CDR3 is 17 amino acids.

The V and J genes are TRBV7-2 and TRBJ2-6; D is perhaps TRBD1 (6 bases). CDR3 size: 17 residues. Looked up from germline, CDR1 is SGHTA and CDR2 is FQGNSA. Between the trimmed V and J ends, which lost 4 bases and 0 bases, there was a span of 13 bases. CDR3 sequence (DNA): TGTGCCAGCAGCTCGGGGCAGGGGCGCTCTGGGGCCAACGTCCTGACTTTC. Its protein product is CASSSGQGRSGANVLTF.

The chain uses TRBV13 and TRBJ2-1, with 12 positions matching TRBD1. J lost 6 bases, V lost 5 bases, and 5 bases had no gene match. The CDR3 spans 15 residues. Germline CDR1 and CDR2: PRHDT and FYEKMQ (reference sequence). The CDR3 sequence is CASSPGQGALNEQFF. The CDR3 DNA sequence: TGTGCCAGCAGCCCGGGACAGGGGGCACTCAATGAGCAGTTCTTC. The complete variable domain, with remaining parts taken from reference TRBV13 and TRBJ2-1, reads AAGVIQSPRHLIKEKRETATLKCYPIPRHDTVYWYQQGPGQDPQFLISFYEKMQSDKGSIPDRFSAQQFSDYHSELNMSSLELGDSALYFCASSPGQGALNEQFFGPGTRLTVL.

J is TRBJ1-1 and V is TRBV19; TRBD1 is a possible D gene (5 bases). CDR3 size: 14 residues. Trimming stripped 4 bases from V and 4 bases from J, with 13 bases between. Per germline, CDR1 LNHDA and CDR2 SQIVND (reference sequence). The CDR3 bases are TGTGCCAGTAGTAAGACAGATCTTGGCACTGAAGCTTTCTTT. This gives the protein CASSKTDLGTEAFF.

The CDR3 DNA follows: TGTGCCAGCAGCGTGGGTGGTGGCAGGGGCACAGATACGCAGTATTTT. Translation gives CASSVGGGRGTDTQYF. V is TRBV9 and J is TRBJ2-3; a possible D gene is TRBD1 (5 bases). Per germline, CDR1 SGDLS and CDR2 YYNGEE. The CDR3 extends over 16 amino acids. Trimming removed 2 bases at V and 1 base at J, with 14 bases between.

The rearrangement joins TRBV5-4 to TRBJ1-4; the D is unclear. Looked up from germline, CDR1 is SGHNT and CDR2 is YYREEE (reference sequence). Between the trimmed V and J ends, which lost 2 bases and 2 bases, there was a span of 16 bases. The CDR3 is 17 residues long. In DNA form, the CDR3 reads TGTGCCAGCAGCTTTCGCCGGACGGGGAGGACTAATGAAAAACTGTTTTTT. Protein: CASSFRRTGRTNEKLFF.

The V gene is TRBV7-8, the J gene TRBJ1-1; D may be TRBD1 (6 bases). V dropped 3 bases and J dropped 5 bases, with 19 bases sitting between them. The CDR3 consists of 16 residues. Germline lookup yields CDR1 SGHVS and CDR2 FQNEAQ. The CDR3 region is CASSFVVGQPGTEAFF. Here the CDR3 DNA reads TGTGCCAGCAGCTTTGTTGTAGGACAGCCGGGGACTGAAGCTTTCTTT.

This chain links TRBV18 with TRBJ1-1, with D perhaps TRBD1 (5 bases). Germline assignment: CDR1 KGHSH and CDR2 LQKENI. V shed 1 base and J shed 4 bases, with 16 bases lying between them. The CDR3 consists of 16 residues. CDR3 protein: CASSPRQGSDLTEAFF. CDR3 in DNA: TGTGCCAGCTCACCACGCCAGGGTAGTGATCTCACTGAAGCTTTCTTT.

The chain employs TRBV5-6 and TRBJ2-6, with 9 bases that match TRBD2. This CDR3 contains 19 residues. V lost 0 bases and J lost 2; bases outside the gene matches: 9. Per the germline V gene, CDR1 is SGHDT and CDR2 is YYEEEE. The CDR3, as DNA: TGTGCCAGCAGCTTGGCCGTGCTAGCGGGGCTTACTGGGGCCAACGTCCTGACTTTC. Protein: CASSLAVLAGLTGANVLTF.

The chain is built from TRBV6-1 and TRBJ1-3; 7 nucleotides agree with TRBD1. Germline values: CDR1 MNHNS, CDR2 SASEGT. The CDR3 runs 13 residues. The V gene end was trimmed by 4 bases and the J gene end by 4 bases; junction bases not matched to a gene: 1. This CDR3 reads CASSADRGNTIYF. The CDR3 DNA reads TGTGCCAGCAGTGCGGACAGGGGAAACACCATATATTTT.

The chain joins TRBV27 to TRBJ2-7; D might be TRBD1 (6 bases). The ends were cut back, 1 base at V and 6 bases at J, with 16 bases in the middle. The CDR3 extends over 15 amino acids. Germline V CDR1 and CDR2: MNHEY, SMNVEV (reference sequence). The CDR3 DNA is TGTGCCAGCAGTTTATATGTACAGGGCAGGGTCGAGCAGTACTTC. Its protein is CASSLYVQGRVEQYF.